The clone carrying this T cell receptor (beta chain) came up many times. Deletions cut 4 bases from V and 2 bases from J, with 6 bases between. Germline CDR1 and CDR2: LNHDA and SQIVND (reference sequence). This CDR3 contains 12 residues. The sample belongs to a study of T cells in Graves' hyperthyroidism and ophthalmopathy. Amplified regions were TCR beta CDR3 sequences from RNA transcripts. The study used the HTBI primer set for a first-round RT-PCR of the TCR CDR3. TCRdb passed the multiplex PCR reads through MiXCR, listing each CDR3 protein once. Altogether 360,000 or so distinct CDR3 sequences are present, approximately 19% being singletons, with the ten largest covering 3.7%.

The rearrangement uses TRBV19 and TRBJ2-7; no clear D. The material sequenced was blood. The TCR was taken from a woman aged 18 to 35 with Graves' hyperthyroidism. The CDR3 nucleotides are TGTGCCAGTAGTACCAAGGCCTACGAGCAGTACTTC. This codes for CASSTKAYEQYF.